Below, 23 T cell receptor beta chains from the same sample are listed, as sequenced in a study of T cell repertoires in cytomegalovirus infection. TCRdb fed the reads into MiXCR, producing one record per CDR3 protein. The sample shows roughly 720,000 distinct CDR3 sequences, less than 40% of them seen only once. The sequencing input was PBMCs. The receptors originated from a human donor in good health (CMV status not recorded). Some clones in this sample may be carry-over from other donors' samples.

The V gene is TRBV20-1, the J gene TRBJ2-1; D perhaps matches TRBD1 (6 bases). Trimming removed 2 bases at V and 3 bases at J, with 14 bases between. The CDR3 has 15 amino acids. Germline assignment: CDR1 DFQATT and CDR2 SNEGSKA (reference sequence). The CDR3: CSARTLQGIYNEQFF. CDR3 in DNA: TGCAGTGCTAGAACCCTACAGGGAATCTACAATGAGCAGTTCTTC.

The sample holds a few counts of this clonotype. The chain links TRBV12-3 or TRBV12-4 to TRBJ2-5; 12 bases map to TRBD2. The CDR3 is 17 amino acids. V lost 5 bases, J lost 4 bases, and 11 bases stayed unmatched. CDR3 nucleotides: TGTGCCAGCAGTAGTCTCTCGACTAGCGGGAGTGGAGAGACCCAGTACTTC. Its protein product is CASSSLSTSGSGETQYF.

This chain joins TRBV20-1 and TRBJ1-1; no firm D call. This CDR3 has 14 amino acids. Trimming cost V 3 bases and J 0 bases, with 11 bases left between them. Germline V gene data show CDR1 as DFQATT and CDR2 as SNEGSKA (reference sequence). CDR3 in amino acids: CSARAGQMNTEAFF. DNA of the CDR3: TGCAGTGCTAGGGCGGGCCAGATGAACACTGAAGCTTTCTTT.

The gene calls are TRBV5-1 and TRBJ1-1, with 9 nucleotides matching TRBD1. CDR3 length: 15 amino acids. From germline, CDR1 is SGHRS and CDR2 YFSETQ. V was pared by 4 bases and J by 1 base, with 5 bases of the junction left unmatched. CDR3 sequence: CASSRDRDRNTEAFF. The CDR3 DNA reads as TGCGCCAGCAGCAGGGACAGGGATCGGAACACTGAAGCTTTCTTT.

The chain employs TRBV18 and TRBJ2-5; D is possibly TRBD1 (6 bases). Germline lookup yields CDR1 KGHSH and CDR2 LQKENI. The CDR3 covers 17 residues. V lost 3 bases and J 0 bases, leaving 17 bases between the germline ends. The DNA of the CDR3 is TGTGCCAGCTCACCCCTCCCTGGACAGACGTACCAAGAGACCCAGTACTTC. This translates into CASSPLPGQTYQETQYF.

This clonotype was found a few times. The chain is built from TRBV27 and TRBJ2-7, with D possibly being TRBD2 (5 bases). CDR1 MNHEY and CDR2 SMNVEV come from the germline V gene (reference sequence). Trimming stripped 10 bases from V and 4 bases from J, with 11 bases between. The CDR3 extends over 11 amino acids. The chain's CDR3 is CATRRGYEQYF. DNA of the CDR3: TGTGCCACTCGTCGGGGTTACGAGCAGTACTTC.

This clonotype came up a few times. This rearrangement joins TRBV28 to TRBJ1-5; unclear D gene. This CDR3 spans 17 amino acids. Germline CDR1 reads MDHEN; CDR2 reads SYDVKM. V was shortened by 5 bases and J by 4 bases, with 21 bases between the two germline ends. CDR3 DNA: TGTGCCAGCAGTGTTGGCCCTCGGCCGATGGGGAATCAGCCCCAGCATTTT. Translation: CASSVGPRPMGNQPQHF.

The V and J genes are TRBV10-3 and TRBJ2-1; D is possibly TRBD1 or TRBD2 (7 bases each). The CDR3 runs to 15 residues. Germline assignment: CDR1 ENHRY and CDR2 SYGVKD. The V end was cut by 8 bases, the J end by 8 bases, with 22 bases between. The CDR3 nucleotides are TGTGCCATCCTTGGGAGGGGGGCAGGGGGGGATGAGCAGTTCTTC. Its translation is CAILGRGAGGDEQFF.

The J gene is TRBJ2-2, the V gene TRBV20-1; D tentatively reads TRBD1 or TRBD2 (5 bases each). The V gene's germline CDR1 is DFQATT and CDR2 SNEGSKA (reference sequence). The CDR3 runs 13 residues. The V end lost 4 bases, the J end lost 2 bases, and 8 bases lay between the germline ends. Here the CDR3 reads CSATGANTGELFF. The DNA of the CDR3 is TGCAGTGCTACCGGGGCTAACACCGGGGAGCTGTTTTTT.

This rearrangement joins TRBV28 to TRBJ2-1, with 14 bases matching TRBD2. Germline V gene data show CDR1 as MDHEN and CDR2 as SYDVKM. J gave up 9 bases and V 5 bases, and 12 bases lay outside the gene matches. This CDR3 contains 17 residues. The CDR3 sequence is CASSIYPTSGGGIEQFF. CDR3 nucleotide sequence: TGTGCCAGCAGTATCTACCCGACTAGCGGGGGGGGTATTGAGCAGTTCTTC.

There are a few counts of this clonotype. J is TRBJ2-1 and V is TRBV5-5, with a possible D match to TRBD2 (6 bases). From germline, CDR1 is SGHKS and CDR2 YYEKEE (reference sequence). The CDR3 is 15 residues long. Trimming cost V 3 bases and J 10 bases, with 20 bases left between them. CDR3 residues: CASSSPGSGSEEQFF. The CDR3 DNA reads TGTGCCAGCAGCTCCCCAGGTAGCGGATCGGAGGAGCAGTTCTTC.

In DNA, the CDR3 is TGTGCCAGCAGCTCCCCGATAGGGACGGCAGAGCAGTTCTTC. Translating gives CASSSPIGTAEQFF. This chain joins TRBV7-9 and TRBJ2-1, with D perhaps being TRBD1 or TRBD2 (5 bases each). V lost 4 bases and J 10 bases, leaving 17 bases between the germline ends. The CDR3 runs to 14 residues. CDR1 and CDR2 from the germline V gene are SEHNR and FQNEAQ (reference sequence).

V usage is TRBV15 and J usage is TRBJ2-1; D tentatively reads TRBD1 or TRBD2 (5 bases each). Germline values: CDR1 LNHNV, CDR2 YYDKDF (reference sequence). The CDR3 covers 14 residues. V was clipped by 0 bases and J by 3 bases, with 6 bases between them. The CDR3 coding sequence is TGTGCCACCAGCAGAGAGGGGGTCTACAATGAGCAGTTCTTC. Translation gives CATSREGVYNEQFF.

This clonotype occurred many times. The gene calls are TRBV7-2 and TRBJ1-2; D is undetermined. Trimming cost V 5 bases and J 0 bases, with 10 bases left between them. CDR1 and CDR2 from the germline V gene are SGHTA and FQGNSA. The CDR3 is 14 residues long. The CDR3 region has the DNA TGTGCCAGCAGCCCCGACACTTCTAACTATGGCTACACCTTC. It translates to CASSPDTSNYGYTF.

This clonotype was seen a few times. The V and J genes are TRBV5-1 and TRBJ1-1; tentative D call: TRBD1 (6 bases). The CDR3 loop spans 15 amino acids. CDR1 SGHRS and CDR2 YFSETQ come from the germline V gene. V dropped 0 bases and J dropped 4 bases, with 13 bases sitting between them. The CDR3 coding sequence is TGCGCCAGCAGCTTGGTAGCAGGGGCGGGCACTGAAGCTTTCTTT. Translated, it gives CASSLVAGAGTEAFF.

J is TRBJ2-2 and V is TRBV6-6; the match to TRBD2 covers 13 bases. The ends lost 5 bases at V and 4 bases at J; junction bases unmatched: 10. This CDR3 spans 18 amino acids. Germline lookup yields CDR1 MNHNY and CDR2 SVGAGI (reference sequence). CDR3 DNA sequence: TGTGCCAGCAGTAAGATACTAGCGGGAGGGCCTCTCACCGGGGAGCTGTTTTTT. Translation gives CASSKILAGGPLTGELFF.

This clonotype occurred a few times. This chain joins TRBV28 and TRBJ2-7, with TRBD2 identical over 15 bases. Germline V CDR1 and CDR2: MDHEN, SYDVKM. The CDR3 spans 15 residues. Trimming removed 6 bases from V and 7 bases from J; junction bases left unmatched: 7. The CDR3 sequence: CASSPEGLAGGEQYF. In nucleotides, the CDR3 is TGTGCCAGCAGCCCCGAGGGACTAGCGGGGGGAGAGCAGTACTTC.

The rearrangement links TRBV7-6 to TRBJ1-1; TRBD1 matches at 7 bases. The CDR3 length is 15 residues. Germline loops: CDR1 SGHVS, CDR2 FNYEAQ. V lost 5 bases, J lost 0 bases, and 6 bases stayed unmatched. CDR3 region: CASSTGTDLNTEAFF. In nucleotides, the CDR3 is TGTGCCAGCAGCACGGGGACAGACTTGAACACTGAAGCTTTCTTT.

This clonotype was detected many times. The chain employs TRBV6-5 and TRBJ2-1; maybe TRBD2 (7 bases). This CDR3 is 15 amino acids long. V shed 0 bases and J shed 5 bases, with 11 bases lying between them. Germline assignment: CDR1 MNHEY and CDR2 SVGAGI. The CDR3 here is CASSYSTGLDNEQFF. CDR3 bases: TGTGCCAGCAGTTACTCGACAGGACTAGACAATGAGCAGTTCTTC.

A few counts support this clonotype. The V call is TRBV7-3, the J call TRBJ2-7, with 7 bases aligning to TRBD1. CDR1 is SGHTA and CDR2 is FQGTGA in the germline V gene. This CDR3 comprises 15 residues. J lost 8 bases, V lost 2 bases, and 12 bases had no gene match. The CDR3 is CASSLVHPGQQKQYF. CDR3 DNA sequence: TGTGCCAGCAGCTTAGTCCATCCGGGACAGCAGAAGCAGTACTTC.

V gene TRBV7-9 combines with J gene TRBJ2-3; 9 bases line up with TRBD2. With 5 bases clipped from V and 2 bases from J, the junction kept 11 bases outside the gene matches. The CDR3 extends over 17 amino acids. CDR1 is SEHNR and CDR2 is FQNEAQ in the germline V gene (reference sequence). CDR3 region: CASSPSWASGDTDTQYF. The CDR3 bases are TGTGCCAGCAGCCCCTCATGGGCTAGCGGGGACACAGATACGCAGTATTTT.

This clonotype was seen a handful of times. The V gene is TRBV28, the J gene TRBJ2-7, with D possibly being TRBD1 (6 bases). The CDR3 is 15 amino acids. Trimming removed 2 bases from V and 3 bases from J, with 14 bases in between. Looked up from germline, CDR1 is MDHEN and CDR2 is SYDVKM. The CDR3 protein is CASSLTGNGVYEQYF. CDR3 coding DNA: TGTGCCAGCAGTTTAACAGGGAATGGAGTCTACGAGCAGTACTTC.

This clonotype was found a few times. CDR3 sequence: CASSLPPAEQYF. DNA for the CDR3: TGTGCCAGCAGCTTGCCCCCGGCGGAGCAGTACTTC. The V gene is TRBV7-2, the J gene TRBJ2-7; D is uncertain. Germline V lookup: CDR1 SGHTA, CDR2 FQGNSA. The V gene lost 3 bases and the J gene lost 7 bases, with 10 bases spanning the gap. The CDR3 covers 12 residues.